This T cell receptor (beta chain) was sequenced for a study of T-cell reconstitution after alpha-beta-depleted transplantation in children (dated by TCRdb to between 2015 and 2016). Regarding the research as a whole: Using TCR repertoire profiling, the study followed T-cell immune reconstitution in a quantitative way in children after TCRalphabeta/CD19-depleted allogeneic hematopoietic cell transplantation.

There are a few counts of this clonotype. Its antigen is still unknown. It has no much larger one-base neighbor in the sample; base qualities were not kept. From its cysteine to its phenylalanine, the CDR3 spans 13 amino acids. The DNA shown is the 39-base CDR3, in frame from base 1. Taken from the germline V gene (reference sequence), the CDR1 and CDR2 loops are DFQATT and SNEGSKA. V is cut by 3 bases and J by 6 bases, and the space between the germline ends is 12 bases. Library preparation was by PCR. Sequenced on an Illumina HiSeq 2500. TCR library preparation used molecular barcoding, with unique molecular identifiers applied to normalize quantification of the TCRbeta repertoire. The public reads were quality trimmed at Q25 with fastp and then assembled into clones with MiXCR by TCRdb, keeping productive beta chains. Records with the same CDR3 protein are collapsed into one entry carrying the most frequent genes and DNA. This sample is represented by over 550,000 distinct CDR3 sequences; about 11% of them were singletons. Roughly 4% of the sample is in the top ten clones.

The TCR comes from a human donor who donated a stem cell graft to a child with acute myeloid leukemia. The sample consisted of PBMCs from the stem cell graft donor, taken from the stem cell graft. The rearranged segments are TRBV20-1 and TRBJ2-1; the D call is tentative, TRBD1 or TRBD2, as each matches 6 bases. The CDR3 region reads CSASFRGGNEQFF. DNA sequence: TGCAGTGCTAGTTTCAGGGGAGGCAATGAGCAGTTCTTC.